The clone carrying this T cell receptor beta chain was observed a few times. The CDR3 is 16 residues long. V trimming: 3 bases; J trimming: 3 bases; junction bases outside the gene matches: 7. Per the germline V gene, CDR1 is WNHNN and CDR2 is SYGVQD (reference sequence). Researchers ran the PCR with 60 Vbeta and 13 Jbeta primers. Some clones are missing from TCRdb's copy, which holds only in-frame ones; the method was immunoSEQ multiplex PCR. Among approximately 39,000 clones listed, about 72% were seen once. The data originate from a study of cytomegalovirus exposure and HLA in healthy donors. Overall study: Researchers previously reported finding roughly 120 million unique TCR beta sequences from 170 million or so T cells.

This rearrangement joins TRBV10-1 to TRBJ2-7; 11 nucleotides align to TRBD1. The source of this sequence is a man in his thirties or forties in good health and CMV-seronegative. Sequencing was performed on PBMCs. CDR3 in amino acids: CASSELVGTGGYEQYF. CDR3 sequence (DNA): TGCGCCAGCAGTGAACTAGTAGGGACAGGGGGCTACGAGCAGTACTTC.